Shown below are 3 T cell receptor beta chains from a single sample sequenced in a study of T cell responses to AZD1222 COVID-19 vaccine. The data were produced by immunoSEQ multiplex PCR, yet TCRdb's version contains in-frame clones alone and is incomplete. The data contain approximately 160,000 clones, around 90% of them seen just once; the ten biggest clones take up 0.9% to 1.2%. The material was peripheral blood, obtained 28 days after the second AZD1222 dose. Receptors were obtained from an adult who received the AZD1222 COVID-19 vaccine.

This sequence joins TRBV19 and TRBJ1-1; no clear D. Per germline, CDR1 LNHDA and CDR2 SQIVND (reference sequence). V was pared by 5 bases and J by 6 bases, with 13 bases between. The CDR3 sequence is 13 residues long. CDR3 region: CASSYTTISEAFF. The CDR3, as DNA: TGTGCCAGTAGTTACACCACAATCTCTGAAGCTTTCTTT.

V usage is TRBV5-1 and J usage is TRBJ1-2; no firm D call. The CDR3 length is 16 residues. Deletions cut 7 bases from V and 6 bases from J, with 25 bases between. CDR1 and CDR2 from the germline V gene are SGHRS and YFSETQ. The CDR3 DNA reads as TGCGCCAGCCGTAGCGCGGAGGGTGCCGGTAAGGATGGCTACACCTTC. Its translation is CASRSAEGAGKDGYTF.

The chain is built from TRBV6-1 and TRBJ2-2, with no clear D. The length of the CDR3 is 12 residues. V shed 3 bases and J shed 1 base, with 0 bases lying between them. CDR1 and CDR2 (germline): MNHNS, SASEGT. The DNA for the CDR3 is TGTGCCAGCAGTGAGAACACCGGGGAGCTGTTTTTT. Translating it yields CASSENTGELFF.